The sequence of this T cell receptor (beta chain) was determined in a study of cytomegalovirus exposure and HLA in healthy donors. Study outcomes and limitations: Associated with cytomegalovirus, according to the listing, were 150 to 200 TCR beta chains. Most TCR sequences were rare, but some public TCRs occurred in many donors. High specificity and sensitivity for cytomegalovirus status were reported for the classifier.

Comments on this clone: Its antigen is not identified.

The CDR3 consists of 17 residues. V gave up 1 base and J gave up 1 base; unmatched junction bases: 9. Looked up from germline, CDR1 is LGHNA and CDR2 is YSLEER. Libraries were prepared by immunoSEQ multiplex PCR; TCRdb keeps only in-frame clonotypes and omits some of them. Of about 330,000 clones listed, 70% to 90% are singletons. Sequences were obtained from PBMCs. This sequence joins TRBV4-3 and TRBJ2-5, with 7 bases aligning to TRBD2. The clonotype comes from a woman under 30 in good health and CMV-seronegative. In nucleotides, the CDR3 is TGCGCCAGCAGCCAAGGGGGGGGACTTACAGGCCAAGAGACCCAGTACTTC. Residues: CASSQGGGLTGQETQYF.